This TCR beta chain was retrieved from a study of blood T cell repertoires in COVID-19. At the level of the study: The cDNA or gDNA used as material had been derived from T cells, B-cell-depleted T cells, or PBMCs.

In the source study's methods: Amplification of reference gene primers was used by the study to estimate nucleated cell counts. Sequencing used immunoSEQ multiplex PCR; TCRdb keeps in-frame clones, though not all of them. Clone size and V and J calls were adopted from that table, with D and trimming inferred from the DNA. The sample lists some 70,000 clones; 85% to 90% were seen once. The sequence was collected from a man between 50 and 59 years old with acute or convalescent COVID-19. Sequencing was done on a sample of peripheral blood.

DNA of the CDR3: TGTGCCAGTAGTAGCGAACTCCTCAGGGGTTCGGGAAACACCATATATTTT. This encodes CASSSELLRGSGNTIYF. The chain has TRBV19 and TRBJ1-3, with a possible D match to TRBD1 (6 bases). The CDR3 contains 17 residues. Germline loops: CDR1 LNHDA, CDR2 SQIVND (reference sequence). Trimming took 4 bases from V and 4 from J, leaving 20 bases between them.